These T cell receptor beta chains were read from a single sample in a study of blood T cell repertoires in COVID-19. Repertoires were generated with immunoSEQ multiplex PCR, while TCRdb's copy carries only in-frame clones and drops some. This sample has approximately 45,000 clones; about 86% occur once, and the top ten carry 2.5% to 3.5%. Input material: peripheral blood. These receptors were collected from a woman at least 80 years old with acute or convalescent COVID-19. The CDR3 runs from the conserved cysteine through the conserved F or W. The D gene is left open where the match is weak.

CDR3 protein,CDR3 DNA,D gene,V gene,J gene
CATSRGAGLGNSPLHF,TGTGCCACCAGCAGAGGTGCAGGGCTGGGAAATTCACCCCTCCACTTT,.,TRBV15,TRBJ1-6
CASRTNAGGRETQYF,TGCGCCAGCAGAACAAACGCAGGGGGCCGGGAGACCCAGTACTTC,TRBD1,TRBV5-1,TRBJ2-5
CATSDSGTSDRGEQFF,TGTGCCACCAGTGATTCCGGGACTAGCGATCGGGGTGAGCAGTTCTTC,TRBD2,TRBV24-1,TRBJ2-1
CASSSTSQGARPLHF,TGTGCCAGCAGCTCCACCTCACAGGGGGCGAGACCCCTCCACTTT,TRBD1,TRBV11-2,TRBJ1-6
CASSLAGGHGNEQFF,TGTGCCAGCAGCTTGGCGGGGGGGCATGGGAATGAGCAGTTCTTC,TRBD2,TRBV11-2,TRBJ2-1
CASSSPGTSGATDTQYF,TGTGCCAGCAGTTCCCCTGGGACTAGCGGAGCCACAGATACGCAGTATTTT,TRBD2,TRBV27,TRBJ2-3
CASSDGGTPYEQYF,TGTGCCAGCAGTGACGGGGGGACGCCCTACGAGCAGTACTTC,TRBD2,TRBV6-6,TRBJ2-7
CASSPPATDTQYF,TGTGCCAGCAGCCCACCCGCGACAGATACGCAGTATTTT,.,TRBV7-9,TRBJ2-3
CASTRQEGYEQYF,TGCGCCAGCACCAGACAGGAAGGCTACGAGCAGTACTTC,.,TRBV5-1,TRBJ2-7
CASSQGVGASEKLFF,TGTGCCAGCAGTCAGGGCGTGGGGGCCTCTGAAAAACTGTTTTTT,.,TRBV2,TRBJ1-4
CAWSLEGGPLRAGELFF,TGTGCCTGGAGTTTAGAGGGGGGGCCTCTTAGGGCCGGGGAGCTGTTTTTT,.,TRBV30,TRBJ2-2
CASSFGQDGQPQHF,TGTGCCAGCAGTTTTGGACAGGACGGTCAGCCCCAGCATTTT,TRBD1,TRBV7-8,TRBJ1-5
CASSPLWTGEKLFF,TGTGCCAGCAGTCCCCTTTGGACAGGGGAAAAACTGTTTTTT,TRBD1,TRBV27,TRBJ1-4
CASAGHGGPGNTIYF,TGTGCTAGTGCTGGACACGGGGGACCTGGAAACACCATATATTTT,.,TRBV12-5,TRBJ1-3
CASSSGTRGETQYF,TGTGCCAGCAGCTCCGGGACTAGGGGAGAGACCCAGTACTTC,TRBD2,TRBV5-6,TRBJ2-5
CASSSGGRNEAFF,TGCGCCAGCAGCTCAGGGGGAAGGAATGAAGCTTTCTTT,TRBD1,TRBV5-1,TRBJ1-1
CASSYRQSSYEQYF,TGTGCCAGCAGTTACCGACAGAGCTCCTACGAGCAGTACTTC,.,TRBV5-6,TRBJ2-7
CASSENRSYEQYF,TGTGCCAGCAGTGAAAACCGGTCCTACGAGCAGTACTTC,.,TRBV2,TRBJ2-7